Listed here are 8 T cell receptor beta chains from one sample, sequenced in a study of blood T cell repertoires in COVID-19. Profiling relied on immunoSEQ multiplex PCR, and the TCRdb table lists in-frame clones only, not all of them. The sample carries 45,000 to 60,000 clones, around four fifths recorded once. The specimen was peripheral blood. Receptors originate from a human donor in a cohort sampled during active COVID-19.

The chain carries TRBV29-1 and TRBJ2-1; 15 bases line up with TRBD2. Trimming cost V 7 bases and J 5 bases; bases outside gene matches: 9. In germline, CDR1 is SQVTM, CDR2 ANQGSEA. This CDR3 has 16 residues. The CDR3 loop is CSARGGLAGGNNEQFF. CDR3 DNA sequence: TGCAGCGCCCGGGGAGGACTAGCGGGGGGGAACAATGAGCAGTTCTTC.

The V call is TRBV9, the J call TRBJ2-1, with TRBD2 matching over 10 bases. J gave up 6 bases and V 4 bases, and 7 bases lay outside the gene matches. From germline, CDR1 is SGDLS and CDR2 YYNGEE. This CDR3 is 15 amino acids long. CDR3 in amino acids: CASSHLAGEFNEQFF. The DNA of the CDR3 is TGTGCCAGCAGCCACCTAGCGGGGGAGTTCAATGAGCAGTTCTTC.

The CDR3 coding sequence is TGTGCCAGCGGGACAGGGGTTGAAAAACTGTTTTTT. Translation gives CASGTGVEKLFF. The V and J genes are TRBV2 and TRBJ1-4; 10 bases are a match to TRBD1. J lost 7 bases, V lost 8 bases, and 1 base had no gene match. The CDR3 totals 12 residues. Per the germline V gene, CDR1 is SNHLY and CDR2 is FYNNEI.

This sequence joins TRBV14 and TRBJ2-7; TRBD1 agrees at 9 bases. The CDR3 loop spans 12 amino acids. Germline lookup yields CDR1 SGHDN and CDR2 FVKESK. Unmatched junction bases numbered 6, after V lost 4 bases and J lost 11 bases. For the CDR3, the DNA is TGTGCCAGCAGCCTGGGACAGGGTCTCAAGTACTTC. It encodes CASSLGQGLKYF.

This chain joins TRBV4-1 and TRBJ2-7; 12 bases match TRBD1. This CDR3 region has 15 residues. The germline V gene encodes CDR1 MGHRA and CDR2 YSYEKL. V was pared by 1 base and J by 7 bases, with 5 bases of the junction left unmatched. The CDR3 loop reads CASSQVRDRGLEQYF. The CDR3 bases are TGCGCCAGCAGCCAAGTCCGGGACAGGGGGCTTGAGCAGTACTTC.

This clone came up a few times. This rearrangement joins TRBV5-5 to TRBJ1-2, with D unresolved. The CDR3 covers 11 residues. The germline V and J ends were trimmed by 2 bases and 14 bases, with 13 bases remaining between them. Germline CDR1 SGHKS, CDR2 YYEKEE (reference sequence). The CDR3: CASSFSQAFTF. The CDR3 DNA reads as TGTGCCAGCAGCTTCTCGCAGGCCTTTACCTTC.

The V and J genes are TRBV5-1 and TRBJ1-6; D ambiguous. V was cut by 4 bases and J by 6 bases, with 17 bases left in between. Per germline, CDR1 SGHRS and CDR2 YFSETQ. The CDR3 consists of 16 residues. The CDR3 is CASSQAAQVVNSPLHF. In DNA form, the CDR3 reads TGCGCCAGCAGCCAGGCCGCGCAGGTCGTTAATTCACCCCTCCACTTT.

This clone was observed a single time. The chain has TRBV19 and TRBJ1-6, with D perhaps TRBD1 (5 bases). CDR1 is LNHDA and CDR2 is SQIVND in the germline V gene (reference sequence). With 4 bases removed from V and 7 bases from J, the gap between germline ends came to 14 bases. The CDR3 is 15 residues long. CDR3 region: CASSRLDIPNSPLHF. The CDR3 coding sequence is TGTGCCAGTAGTAGGTTGGACATACCGAATTCACCCCTCCACTTT. The whole variable domain, filled in from reference TRBV19 and TRBJ1-6, reads DGGITQSPKYLFRKEGQNVTLSCEQNLNHDAMYWYRQDPGQGLRLIYYSQIVNDFQKGDIAEGYSVSREKKESFPLTVTSAQKNPTAFYLCASSRLDIPNSPLHFGNGTRLTVT.